These 3 T cell receptor beta chains were all obtained from the same sample, sequenced in a study of cytomegalovirus exposure and HLA in healthy donors. The PCR contained 60 Vbeta and 13 Jbeta primers. The method was immunoSEQ multiplex PCR; TCRdb's version includes in-frame clones alone and lacks a portion of them. There are around 170,000 clones in the sample; approximately 80% occur only once, and 2.5% to 3.5% lies in the top ten. The sample comprised PBMCs. Receptors were obtained from a woman aged 50 to 65 in good health and CMV-seropositive.

On this clone itself: A junction boundary mismatches the germline segment, possibly from a read error. The rearrangement uses TRBV7-7 and TRBJ2-1; D gene unclear. There are 13 residues in the CDR3. Germline lookup yields CDR1 SSHAT and CDR2 FNYEAQ (reference sequence). Here the CDR3 DNA reads TGTGCTAGCAGCTTAGACACCCACAGTGAGCAGTTCTTC. This sequence encodes CASSLDTHSEQFF.

To note about this clone: A read error may produce the germline difference seen at one junction end. This rearrangement joins TRBV30 to TRBJ2-6, with D possibly TRBD1 on 5 matching bases. CDR3 length equals 14 residues. The germline CDR1 and CDR2 sequences are GTSNPN and SVGIG (reference sequence). CDR3 nucleotides: TGTGCCTGGAGTGTAGGGGCTGGGGCCAACGGCCTGACTTTC. This sequence encodes CAWSVGAGANGLTF.

The chain carries TRBV18 and TRBJ1-1; 9 nucleotides line up with TRBD1. The CDR3 is 13 amino acids. Germline V gene sequence: CDR1 KGHSH, CDR2 LQKENI. J was trimmed by 9 bases and V by 0 bases; bases with no gene match: 2. This chain's CDR3 is CASSPPDRGKAFF. The CDR3 nucleotides are TGTGCCAGCTCACCACCGGACAGGGGAAAAGCTTTCTTT.